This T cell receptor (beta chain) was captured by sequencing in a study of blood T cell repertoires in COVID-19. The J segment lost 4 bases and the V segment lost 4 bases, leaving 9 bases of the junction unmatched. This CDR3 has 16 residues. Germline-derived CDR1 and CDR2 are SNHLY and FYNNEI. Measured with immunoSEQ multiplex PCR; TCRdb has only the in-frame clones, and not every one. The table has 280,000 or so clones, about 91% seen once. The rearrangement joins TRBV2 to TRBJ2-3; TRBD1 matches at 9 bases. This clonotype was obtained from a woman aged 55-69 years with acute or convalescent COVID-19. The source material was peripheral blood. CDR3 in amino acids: CASSGGGQGGPDTQYF. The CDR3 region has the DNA TGTGCCAGCAGTGGCGGGGGACAGGGAGGCCCAGATACGCAGTATTTT.